This record concerns one T cell receptor beta chain sequence. The same CDR3 is also encoded by other DNA sequences in this sample. The entry originates in a study of shared clonotypes between healthy human individuals. Looked up from germline, CDR1 is LGHNT and CDR2 is FRNRAP. Trimming left V 2 bases short and J 2 bases short, with 8 bases between. This CDR3 contains 14 residues. TCRdb's table, derived via immunoSEQ multiplex PCR, lists solely in-frame clones and lacks some. The profile shows about 1.5 million clones, 95% to 99% of them singletons. The donor population consisted of healthy HIV-negative adults with no recent acute infections or vaccinations.

V gene TRBV12-5 combines with J gene TRBJ2-3; no reliable D call. The clonotype originates from a man aged 30-40 years in good health. The sample consisted of naive CD4+ T cells sorted from blood. Subset specified: CD45RA+ positively selected. CDR3 in DNA: TGTGCTAGTGGTTTGTCCGGGTCCACAGATACGCAGTATTTT. It codes for CASGLSGSTDTQYF.